The TCR beta chain described here comes from a study of blood T cell repertoires in COVID-19. Study as a whole: Samples of COVID-19 (acute and convalescent) were obtained from the United States, Italy and Spain. Sample material is recorded as cDNA or gDNA derived from T cells, B-cell-depleted T cells, or PBMCs.

While infection was still active, Seattle patients were enrolled and then followed longitudinally. The V and J ends lost 1 base and 13 bases respectively, with 14 bases between them. CDR1 and CDR2 (germline): LGHNT, FRNRAP. This CDR3 region has 13 residues. Per the original methods: Nucleated cell counts were estimated from reference gene primer amplification. Profiling relied on immunoSEQ multiplex PCR, and the TCRdb table lists in-frame clones only, not all of them. Clone size and V and J calls were adopted from that table, with D and trimming inferred from the DNA. The table records 360,000 or so clones, over 85% of them present only once.

This chain links TRBV12-5 with TRBJ2-4, with a possible D match to TRBD2 (5 bases). Sequencing used peripheral blood. The sequence came from a woman aged 55-70 years with COVID-19, enrolled during active disease. The CDR3 DNA reads as TGTGCTAGTGGTTTGGACCCCCTGGGAGCCCAGTACTTC. Protein: CASGLDPLGAQYF. Full variable domain (outside the CDR3, taken from reference TRBV12-5 and TRBJ2-4): DARVTQTPRHKVTEMGQEVTMRCQPILGHNTVFWYRQTMMQGLELLAYFRNRAPLDDSGMPKDRFSAEMPDATLATLKIQPSEPRDSAVYFCASGLDPLGAQYFGAGTRLSVL.